This T cell receptor (beta chain) was identified during a study of blood T cell repertoires in COVID-19. On the study more broadly: COVID-19 samples collected from the United States, Italy and Spain covered acute and convalescent phases. T cells, B-cell-depleted T cells, or PBMCs supplied cDNA or gDNA.

Per the original data handling: The authors estimated nucleated cell counts from reference gene primer amplification. Assay: immunoSEQ multiplex PCR; the TCRdb copy retains only in-frame clones and omits some. V and J calls and clone size follow that table, whereas D and trimming were derived from the DNA. The data contain 100,000 to 150,000 clones, over 70% of them seen just once; the ten biggest clones take up 5.5% to 6.5%. Sequencing input: peripheral blood. The TCR originated in a man older than 75 with active or convalescent COVID-19.

CDR3 in amino acids: CASSIPAGTGELFF. In DNA form, the CDR3 reads TGTGCCAGTAGTATACCAGCAGGCACCGGGGAGCTGTTTTTT. The chain couples TRBV19 to TRBJ2-2; D is unclear. In germline, CDR1 is LNHDA, CDR2 SQIVND (reference sequence). CDR3 length: 14 residues. V lost 2 bases and J lost 4, with 8 bases in between.